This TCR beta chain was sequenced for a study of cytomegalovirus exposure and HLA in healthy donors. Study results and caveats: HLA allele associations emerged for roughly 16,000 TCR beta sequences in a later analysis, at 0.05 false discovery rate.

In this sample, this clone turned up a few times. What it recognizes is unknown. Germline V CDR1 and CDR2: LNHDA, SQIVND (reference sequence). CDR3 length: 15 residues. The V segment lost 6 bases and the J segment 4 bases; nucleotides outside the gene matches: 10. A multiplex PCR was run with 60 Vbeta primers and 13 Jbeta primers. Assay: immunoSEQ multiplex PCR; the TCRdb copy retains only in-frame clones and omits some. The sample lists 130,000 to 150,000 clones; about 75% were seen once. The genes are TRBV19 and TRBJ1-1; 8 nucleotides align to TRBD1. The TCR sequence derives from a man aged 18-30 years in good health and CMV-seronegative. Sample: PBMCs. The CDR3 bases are TGTGCCAGTAGCAGAACCGACAGGGGTTTCACTGAAGCTTTCTTT. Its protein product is CASSRTDRGFTEAFF.